This T cell receptor beta chain was sequenced during a study of graft-versus-host responses after intestinal transplantation. About the study: Recipients across the board were started on anti-thymocyte globulin induction, then kept on tacrolimus and steroids for about 3 years. General study points: Peak levels of circulating GvH clones tracked with early post-transplant HvG declines. In patients with graft-donor T cell macrochimerism, allograft graft-versus-host to host-versus-graft clonal ratios were high.

TCRdb keeps only in-frame clones here, not all; method: immunoSEQ multiplex PCR. The sample has about 90,000 clones, about 87% seen once; the top ten hold more than 0.25%. Germline trimming cut 2 bases from V and 2 bases from J; bases unmatched to any gene: 6. The CDR3 runs 15 residues. CDR1 GTSNPN and CDR2 SVGIG come from the germline V gene (reference sequence). This clone was recorded a few times. Its antigen is currently unknown. The J gene is TRBJ1-3, the V gene TRBV30, with 7 bases lining up with TRBD1. This TCR was sampled from a human donor who was the organ donor for an intestinal transplant. The sample in question was unstimulated CD4+ T cells sorted from spleen or lymph node cells, obtained before transplant. CDR3 coding DNA: TGTGCCTGGAGTCCACAGGGGAATCCTGGAAACACCATATATTTT. This codes for CAWSPQGNPGNTIYF.